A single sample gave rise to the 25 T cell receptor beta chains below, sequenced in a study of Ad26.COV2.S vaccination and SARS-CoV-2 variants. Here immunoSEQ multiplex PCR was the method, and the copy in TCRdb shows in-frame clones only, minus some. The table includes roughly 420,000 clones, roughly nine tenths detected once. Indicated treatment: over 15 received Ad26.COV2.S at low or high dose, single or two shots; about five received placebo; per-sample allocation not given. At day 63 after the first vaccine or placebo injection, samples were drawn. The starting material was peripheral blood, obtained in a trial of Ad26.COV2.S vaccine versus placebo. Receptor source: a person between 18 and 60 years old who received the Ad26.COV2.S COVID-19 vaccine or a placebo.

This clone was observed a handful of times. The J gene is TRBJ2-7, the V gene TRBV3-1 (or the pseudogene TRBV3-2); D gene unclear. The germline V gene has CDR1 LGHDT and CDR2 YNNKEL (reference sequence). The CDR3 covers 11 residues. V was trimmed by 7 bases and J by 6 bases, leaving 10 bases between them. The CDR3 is CASTFGLEQYF. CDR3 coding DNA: TGTGCCAGCACCTTTGGGCTCGAGCAGTACTTC.

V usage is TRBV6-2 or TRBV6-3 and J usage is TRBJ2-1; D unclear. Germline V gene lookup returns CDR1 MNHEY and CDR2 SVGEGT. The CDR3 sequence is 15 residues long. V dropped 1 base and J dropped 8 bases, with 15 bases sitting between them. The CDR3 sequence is CASSYWKQGRDEQFF. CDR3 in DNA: TGTGCCAGCAGTTACTGGAAACAAGGACGGGATGAGCAGTTCTTC.

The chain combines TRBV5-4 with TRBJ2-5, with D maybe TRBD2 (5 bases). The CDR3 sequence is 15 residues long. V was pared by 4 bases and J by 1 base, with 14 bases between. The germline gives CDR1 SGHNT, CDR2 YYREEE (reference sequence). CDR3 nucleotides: TGTGCCAGCAGCGCAATATGGACTTCCCAAGAGACCCAGTACTTC. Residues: CASSAIWTSQETQYF.

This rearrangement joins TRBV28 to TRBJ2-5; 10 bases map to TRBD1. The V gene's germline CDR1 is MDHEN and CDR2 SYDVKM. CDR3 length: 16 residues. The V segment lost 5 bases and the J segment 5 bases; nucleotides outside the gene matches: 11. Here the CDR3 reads CASSPVGGQGWETQYF. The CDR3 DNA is TGTGCCAGCAGTCCCGTTGGGGGACAGGGGTGGGAGACCCAGTACTTC.

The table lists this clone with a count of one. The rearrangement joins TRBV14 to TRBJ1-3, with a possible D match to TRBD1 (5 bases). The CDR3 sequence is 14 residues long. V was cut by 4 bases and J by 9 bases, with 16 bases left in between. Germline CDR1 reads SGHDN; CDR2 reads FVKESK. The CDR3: CASSPGYLGGTIYF. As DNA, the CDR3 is TGTGCCAGCAGCCCGGGGTATCTGGGGGGCACCATATATTTT.

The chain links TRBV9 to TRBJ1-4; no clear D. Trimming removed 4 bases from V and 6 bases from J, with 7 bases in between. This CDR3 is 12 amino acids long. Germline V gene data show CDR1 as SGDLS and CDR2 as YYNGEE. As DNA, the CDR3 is TGTGCCAGCAGCCAAAACGATGAAAAACTGTTTTTT. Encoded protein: CASSQNDEKLFF.

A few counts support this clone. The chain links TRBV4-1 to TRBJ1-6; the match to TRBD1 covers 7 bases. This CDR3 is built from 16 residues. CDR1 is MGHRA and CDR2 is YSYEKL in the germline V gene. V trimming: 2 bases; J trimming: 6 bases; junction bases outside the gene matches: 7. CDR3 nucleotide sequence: TGCGCCAGCAGCCAACCAAGGACAGGTCCTAATTCACCCCTCCACTTT. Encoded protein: CASSQPRTGPNSPLHF.

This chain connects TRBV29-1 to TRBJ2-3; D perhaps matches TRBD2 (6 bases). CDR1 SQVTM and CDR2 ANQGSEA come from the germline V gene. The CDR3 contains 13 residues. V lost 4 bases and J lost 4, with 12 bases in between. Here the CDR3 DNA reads TGCAGCGTTGGATGGCGGGGCGCAGATACGCAGTATTTT. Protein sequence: CSVGWRGADTQYF.

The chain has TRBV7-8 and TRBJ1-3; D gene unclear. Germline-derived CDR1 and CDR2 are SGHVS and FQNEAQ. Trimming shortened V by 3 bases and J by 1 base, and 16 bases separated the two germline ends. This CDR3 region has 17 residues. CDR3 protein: CASSFGFGVKSGNTIYF. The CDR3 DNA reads TGTGCCAGCAGCTTTGGGTTCGGGGTTAAGTCTGGAAACACCATATATTTT.

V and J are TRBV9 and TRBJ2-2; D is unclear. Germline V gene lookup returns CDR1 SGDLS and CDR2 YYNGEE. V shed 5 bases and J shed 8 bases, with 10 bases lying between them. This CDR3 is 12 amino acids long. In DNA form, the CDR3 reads TGTGCCAGCAGTCTCCCTCGGGGGGAGCTGTTTTTT. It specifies CASSLPRGELFF.

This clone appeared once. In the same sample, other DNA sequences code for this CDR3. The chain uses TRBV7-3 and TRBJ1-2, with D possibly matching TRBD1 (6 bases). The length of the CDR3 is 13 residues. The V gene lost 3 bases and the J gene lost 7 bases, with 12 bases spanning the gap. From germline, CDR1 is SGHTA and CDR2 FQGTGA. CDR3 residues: CASSFQGGGGYTF. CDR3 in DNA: TGTGCCAGCAGCTTTCAGGGAGGGGGTGGCTACACCTTC.

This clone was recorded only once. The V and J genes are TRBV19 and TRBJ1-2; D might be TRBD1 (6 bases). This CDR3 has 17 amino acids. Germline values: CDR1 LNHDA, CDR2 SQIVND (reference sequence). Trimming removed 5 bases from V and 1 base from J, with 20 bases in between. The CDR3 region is CASSEGRGRGFNYGYTF. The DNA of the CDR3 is TGTGCCAGTAGTGAAGGTCGGGGGCGCGGGTTTAACTATGGCTACACCTTC. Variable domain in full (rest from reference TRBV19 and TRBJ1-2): DGGITQSPKYLFRKEGQNVTLSCEQNLNHDAMYWYRQDPGQGLRLIYYSQIVNDFQKGDIAEGYSVSREKKESFPLTVTSAQKNPTAFYLCASSEGRGRGFNYGYTFGSGTRLTVV.

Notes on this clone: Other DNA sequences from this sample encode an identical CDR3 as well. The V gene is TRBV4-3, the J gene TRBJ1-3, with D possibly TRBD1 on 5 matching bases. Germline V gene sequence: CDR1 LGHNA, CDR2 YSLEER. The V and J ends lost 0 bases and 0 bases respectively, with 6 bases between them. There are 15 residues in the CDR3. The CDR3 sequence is CASSQDRGSGNTIYF. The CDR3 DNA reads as TGCGCCAGCAGCCAAGATAGGGGCTCTGGAAACACCATATATTTT.

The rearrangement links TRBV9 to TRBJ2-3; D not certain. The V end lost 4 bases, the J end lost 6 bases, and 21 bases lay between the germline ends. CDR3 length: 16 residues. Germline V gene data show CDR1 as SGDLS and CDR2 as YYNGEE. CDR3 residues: CASSPETARAGDTQYF. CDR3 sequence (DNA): TGTGCCAGCAGCCCCGAGACTGCTCGGGCAGGCGATACGCAGTATTTT.

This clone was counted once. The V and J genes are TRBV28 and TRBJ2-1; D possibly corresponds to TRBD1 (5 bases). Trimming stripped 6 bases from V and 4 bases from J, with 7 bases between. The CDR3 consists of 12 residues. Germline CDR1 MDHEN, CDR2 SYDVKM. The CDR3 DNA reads TGTGCCAGCAGGTACAGGTACAATGAGCAGTTCTTC. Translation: CASRYRYNEQFF. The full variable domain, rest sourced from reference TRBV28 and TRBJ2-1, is DVKVTQSSRYLVKRTGEKVFLECVQDMDHENMFWYRQDPGLGLRLIYFSYDVKMKEKGDIPEGYSVSREKKERFSLILESASTNQTSMYLCASRYRYNEQFFGPGTRLTVL.

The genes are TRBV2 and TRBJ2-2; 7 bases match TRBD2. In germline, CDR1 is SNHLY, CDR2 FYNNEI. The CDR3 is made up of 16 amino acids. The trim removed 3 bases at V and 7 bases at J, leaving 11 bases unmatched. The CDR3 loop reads CASSDTTRLAGGELFF. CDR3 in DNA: TGTGCCAGCAGTGATACTACCCGACTAGCCGGCGGGGAGCTGTTTTTT.

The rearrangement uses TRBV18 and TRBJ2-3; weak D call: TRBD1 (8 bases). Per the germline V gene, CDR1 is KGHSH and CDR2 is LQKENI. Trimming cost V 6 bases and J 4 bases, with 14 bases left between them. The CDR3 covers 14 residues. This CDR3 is CASSRAGQADTQYF. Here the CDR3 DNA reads TGTGCCAGCTCTCGAGCGGGACAGGCAGATACGCAGTATTTT.

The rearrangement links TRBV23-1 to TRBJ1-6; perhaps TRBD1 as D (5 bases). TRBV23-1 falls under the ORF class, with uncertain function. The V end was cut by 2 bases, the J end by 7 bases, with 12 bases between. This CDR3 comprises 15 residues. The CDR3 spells CASSQPDSPNSPLHF. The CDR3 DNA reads TGCGCCAGCAGTCAACCCGACAGTCCAAATTCACCCCTCCACTTT.

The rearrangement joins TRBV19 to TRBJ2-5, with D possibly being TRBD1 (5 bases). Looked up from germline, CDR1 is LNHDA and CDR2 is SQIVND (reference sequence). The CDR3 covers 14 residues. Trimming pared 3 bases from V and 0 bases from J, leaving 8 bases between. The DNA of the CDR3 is TGTGCCAGTAGTATGGTCAGGGACCAAGAGACCCAGTACTTC. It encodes CASSMVRDQETQYF.

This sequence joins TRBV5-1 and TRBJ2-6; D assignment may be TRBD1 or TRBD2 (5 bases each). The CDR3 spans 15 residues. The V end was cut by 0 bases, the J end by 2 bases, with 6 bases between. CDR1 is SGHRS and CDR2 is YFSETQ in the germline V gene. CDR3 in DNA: TGCGCCAGCAGCTTGGCGGGACCTGGGGCCAACGTCCTGACTTTC. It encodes CASSLAGPGANVLTF.

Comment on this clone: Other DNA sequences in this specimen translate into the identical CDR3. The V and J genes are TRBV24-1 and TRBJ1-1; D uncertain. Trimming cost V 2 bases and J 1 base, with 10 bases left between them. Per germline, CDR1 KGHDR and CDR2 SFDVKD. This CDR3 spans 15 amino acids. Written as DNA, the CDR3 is TGTGCCACCAGTGATTCTCGGACGGGGAACACTGAAGCTTTCTTT. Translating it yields CATSDSRTGNTEAFF.

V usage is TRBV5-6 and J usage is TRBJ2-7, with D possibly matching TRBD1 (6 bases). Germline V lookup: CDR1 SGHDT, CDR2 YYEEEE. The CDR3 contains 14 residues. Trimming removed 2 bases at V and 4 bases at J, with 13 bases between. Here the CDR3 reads CASSFTGSGYEQYV. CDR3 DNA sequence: TGTGCCAGCAGCTTCACAGGGTCCGGTTACGAGCAGTACGTC.

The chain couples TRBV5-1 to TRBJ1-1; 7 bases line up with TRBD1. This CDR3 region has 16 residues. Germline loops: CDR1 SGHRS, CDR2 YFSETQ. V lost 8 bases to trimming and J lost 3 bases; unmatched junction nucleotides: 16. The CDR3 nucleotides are TGCGCCAGTCACCCCGGGACAGCTTCCGGATACACTGAAGCTTTCTTT. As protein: CASHPGTASGYTEAFF. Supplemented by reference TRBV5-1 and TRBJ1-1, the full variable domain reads KAGVTQTPRYLIKTRGQQVTLSCSPISGHRSVSWYQQTPGQGLQFLFEYFSETQRNKGNFPGRFSGRQFSNSRSEMNVSTLELGDSALYLCASHPGTASGYTEAFFGQGTRLTVV.

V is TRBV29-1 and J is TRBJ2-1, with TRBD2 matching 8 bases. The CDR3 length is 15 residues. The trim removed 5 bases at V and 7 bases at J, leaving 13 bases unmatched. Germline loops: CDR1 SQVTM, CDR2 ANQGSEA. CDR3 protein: CSVQGSREGGNEQFF. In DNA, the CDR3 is TGCAGCGTTCAAGGAAGTCGGGAGGGCGGGAATGAGCAGTTCTTC.

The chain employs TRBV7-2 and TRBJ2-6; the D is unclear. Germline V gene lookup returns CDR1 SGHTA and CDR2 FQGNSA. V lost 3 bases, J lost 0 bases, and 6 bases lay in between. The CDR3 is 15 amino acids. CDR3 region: CASSFWGSGANVLTF. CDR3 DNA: TGTGCCAGCAGCTTCTGGGGCTCTGGGGCCAACGTCCTGACTTTC. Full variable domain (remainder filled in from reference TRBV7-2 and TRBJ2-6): GAGVSQSPSNKVTEKGKDVELRCDPISGHTALYWYRQSLGQGLEFLIYFQGNSAPDKSGLPSDRFSAERTGGSVSTLTIQRTQQEDSAVYLCASSFWGSGANVLTFGAGSRLTVL.